Sequencing of this T cell receptor beta chain was carried out in a study of cytomegalovirus exposure and HLA in healthy donors. The V gene end was trimmed by 3 bases and the J gene end by 5 bases; junction bases not matched to a gene: 8. The CDR3 extends over 16 amino acids. From germline, CDR1 is SGHRS and CDR2 YFSETQ. This clone was detected a few times. PCR involved 60 Vbeta and 13 Jbeta primers. Generated by immunoSEQ multiplex PCR, the TCRdb table keeps only in-frame clones and is missing some. Of some 120,000 clones detected, about 8.6% appear once; the ten largest clones hold 6% to 7.5%. The clonotype comes from a middle-aged woman in good health and CMV-seropositive. The sequencing sample was made of PBMCs. The chain combines TRBV5-1 with TRBJ2-1; TRBD2 matches 10 bases. DNA of the CDR3: TGCGCCAGCAGCTCGGGGGGGCTAGCGGGGGACAATGAGCAGTTCTTC. As protein: CASSSGGLAGDNEQFF.